Below, 20 T cell receptor beta chains from the same sample are listed, as sequenced in a study of blood T cell repertoires in COVID-19. TCRdb keeps only in-frame clones here, not all; method: immunoSEQ multiplex PCR. This sample yields under 300,000 clones, of which approximately 85% are seen a single time; about 4% belongs to the top ten. The sequencing input was peripheral blood. These receptors originate from a man aged 45-65 years with acute or convalescent COVID-19.

The chain carries TRBV7-6 and TRBJ2-1; 10 bases line up with TRBD2. After removal of 2 bases from V and 8 bases from J, the junction contained 9 bases not matched to a gene. The V gene's germline CDR1 is SGHVS and CDR2 FNYEAQ. This CDR3 comprises 16 residues. CDR3 in DNA: TGTGCCAGCAGCTTAATGGTTTCTAGCGGGAGTTATGAGCAGTTCTTC. Translating gives CASSLMVSSGSYEQFF.

The J gene is TRBJ2-1, the V gene TRBV27, with 8 bases identical to TRBD1. The J segment lost 4 bases and the V segment lost 5 bases, leaving 7 bases of the junction unmatched. The germline V gene has CDR1 MNHEY and CDR2 SMNVEV (reference sequence). The CDR3 extends over 15 amino acids. CDR3 residues: CASSDIYRGYNEQFF. CDR3 nucleotides: TGTGCCAGCAGTGACATATACAGGGGGTACAATGAGCAGTTCTTC.

The chain recombines TRBV19 with TRBJ1-3; TRBD1 might be the D (6 bases). The CDR3 has 15 amino acids. Germline V gene lookup returns CDR1 LNHDA and CDR2 SQIVND (reference sequence). V lost 5 bases and J 0 bases, leaving 11 bases between the germline ends. CDR3 DNA sequence: TGTGCCAGTAGTTGGACAGCAAACTCTGGAAACACCATATATTTT. It translates to CASSWTANSGNTIYF.

The chain has TRBV13 and TRBJ2-1; 8 nucleotides agree with TRBD2. There are 15 residues in the CDR3. V trimming: 3 bases; J trimming: 8 bases; junction bases outside the gene matches: 9. The germline V gene encodes CDR1 PRHDT and CDR2 FYEKMQ (reference sequence). The CDR3 region is CASSFRLPGRDEQFF. CDR3 coding DNA: TGTGCCAGCAGCTTTCGACTACCCGGGAGGGATGAGCAGTTCTTC.

As to this clone: One junction end does not reproduce the germline sequence, and a read error may be involved. The chain couples TRBV15 to TRBJ2-5; 7 bases line up with TRBD2. This CDR3 region has 14 residues. Germline V CDR1 and CDR2: LNHNV, YYDKDF (reference sequence). In nucleotides, the CDR3 is TGTGCCACCAGCGGAGAGCGGGGCCAAGAGACCCAGTACTTC. Its translation is CATSGERGQETQYF.

This chain connects TRBV24-1 to TRBJ2-1; 7 nucleotides agree with TRBD1. The length of the CDR3 is 16 residues. Unmatched junction bases numbered 8, after V lost 7 bases and J lost 0 bases. The germline V gene encodes CDR1 KGHDR and CDR2 SFDVKD. CDR3 sequence: CATSSSTGPSYNEQFF. In DNA, the CDR3 is TGTGCCACCAGCAGTTCGACAGGGCCCTCCTACAATGAGCAGTTCTTC.

This clone was counted once. The chain links TRBV2 to TRBJ1-1; D call uncertain. Germline V gene data show CDR1 as SNHLY and CDR2 as FYNNEI. This CDR3 has 12 residues. V was trimmed by 4 bases and J by 3 bases, leaving 6 bases between them. In DNA form, the CDR3 reads TGTGCCAGCAGTGTGAGGGACACTGAAGCTTTCTTT. This sequence encodes CASSVRDTEAFF.

The V and J genes are TRBV10-1 and TRBJ2-7, with 10 bases matching TRBD2. Germline loops: CDR1 WNHNN, CDR2 SYGVQD (reference sequence). The trim removed 2 bases at V and 6 bases at J, leaving 4 bases unmatched. CDR3 length equals 14 residues. CDR3 sequence (DNA): TGCGCCAGCAGTGAGCAGTTAGCGGGAGGCGAGCAGTACTTC. As protein: CASSEQLAGGEQYF.

The chain employs TRBV19 and TRBJ1-6; 7 positions agree with TRBD1. In germline, CDR1 is LNHDA, CDR2 SQIVND (reference sequence). The ends lost 4 bases at V and 9 bases at J; junction bases unmatched: 12. The CDR3 spans 16 residues. CDR3 in amino acids: CASSRQGHAPPSPLHF. DNA for the CDR3: TGTGCCAGTAGTAGACAGGGACACGCTCCCCCTTCACCCCTCCACTTT.

J is TRBJ1-5 and V is TRBV7-9, with 10 bases matching TRBD1. The junction had 15 bases not matched to a gene; V was cut back by 4 bases and J by 6 bases. This CDR3 region has 18 residues. In germline, CDR1 is SEHNR, CDR2 FQNEAQ (reference sequence). CDR3 amino acids: CASSSSIRGQGRLQPQHF. The CDR3 region has the DNA TGTGCCAGCAGCTCCTCGATCCGGGGACAGGGGCGGCTTCAGCCCCAGCATTTT.

The gene calls are TRBV9 and TRBJ2-1, with 9 bases matching TRBD2. Trimming took 0 bases from V and 0 from J; bases not matched to a gene: 13. The CDR3 spans 20 residues. Germline V gives CDR1 SGDLS, CDR2 YYNGEE. CDR3 in amino acids: CASSVEASGTHLRSYNEQFF. For the CDR3, the DNA is TGTGCCAGCAGCGTAGAGGCTAGCGGGACCCATCTCCGCTCCTACAATGAGCAGTTCTTC.

This rearrangement joins TRBV6-1 to TRBJ1-1; D uncertain. The CDR3 covers 12 residues. CDR1 is MNHNS and CDR2 is SASEGT in the germline V gene. The germline V and J ends were trimmed by 2 bases and 8 bases, with 9 bases remaining between them. As DNA, the CDR3 is TGTGCCAGCAGTGAAACAATGGGCGAAGCTTTCTTT. Translating it yields CASSETMGEAFF.

The genes are TRBV29-1 and TRBJ2-5; TRBD1 might be the D (6 bases). Per germline, CDR1 SQVTM and CDR2 ANQGSEA. The CDR3 has 13 amino acids. Deletions cut 6 bases from V and 2 bases from J, with 13 bases between. CDR3 nucleotide sequence: TGCAGCGTCAACGTGGACAGTCAAGAGACCCAGTACTTC. Residues: CSVNVDSQETQYF.

CDR3: CASSPGLPYEQYF. CDR3 coding DNA: TGTGCCAGCAGCCCAGGGCTTCCCTACGAGCAGTACTTC. The chain joins TRBV7-3 to TRBJ2-7; TRBD1 might be the D (5 bases). The CDR3 sequence is 13 residues long. Between the trimmed V and J ends, which lost 5 bases and 2 bases, there was a span of 10 bases. Germline lookup yields CDR1 SGHTA and CDR2 FQGTGA.

The chain employs TRBV29-1 and TRBJ2-1, with 8 bases that match TRBD2. The CDR3 consists of 13 residues. V trimming: 6 bases; J trimming: 8 bases; junction bases outside the gene matches: 9. Per the germline V gene, CDR1 is SQVTM and CDR2 is ANQGSEA. The CDR3 protein is CSVDRGGPDEQFF. As DNA, the CDR3 is TGCAGCGTGGACCGGGGGGGTCCCGATGAGCAGTTCTTC.

The sample holds many counts of this clone. The same CDR3 is also encoded by other DNA sequences in this sample. The rearrangement links TRBV4-1 to TRBJ2-7; 8 nucleotides agree with TRBD1. This CDR3 is 16 amino acids long. CDR1 is MGHRA and CDR2 is YSYEKL in the germline V gene. V was clipped by 3 bases and J by 4 bases; unmatched bases: 11. The CDR3 region has the DNA TGCGCCAGCAGCCAGGCGACCGGGACAGGACAATACGAGCAGTACTTC. Translating it yields CASSQATGTGQYEQYF.

This rearrangement joins TRBV5-6 to TRBJ2-1; a possible D gene is TRBD1 (5 bases). The CDR3 runs 15 residues. Trimming shortened V by 2 bases and J by 0 bases, and 9 bases separated the two germline ends. The germline CDR1 and CDR2 sequences are SGHDT and YYEEEE. CDR3 sequence: CASSFGDSSYNEQFF. In DNA form, the CDR3 reads TGTGCCAGCAGCTTTGGCGACAGCTCCTACAATGAGCAGTTCTTC.

The chain recombines TRBV5-1 with TRBJ2-5; weak D call: TRBD1 (6 bases). The CDR3 contains 17 residues. CDR1 is SGHRS and CDR2 is YFSETQ in the germline V gene. V was cut by 0 bases and J by 1 base, with 16 bases left in between. The CDR3 here is CASSLAVGRGCQETQYF. As DNA, the CDR3 is TGCGCCAGCAGCTTGGCGGTAGGCAGGGGATGCCAAGAGACCCAGTACTTC.

V gene TRBV7-3 combines with J gene TRBJ2-7; TRBD2 aligns across 7 bases. The CDR3 loop spans 15 amino acids. V dropped 2 bases and J dropped 0; count of bases not matched to a gene: 4. CDR1 SGHTA and CDR2 FQGTGA come from the germline V gene. The CDR3 loop reads CASSLVGGSSYEQYF. For the CDR3, the DNA is TGTGCCAGCAGCTTAGTAGGCGGGAGCTCCTACGAGCAGTACTTC.

This clone was counted only a few times. The chain combines TRBV7-9 with TRBJ2-2; possible D gene TRBD2, 7 bases. Germline V gene lookup returns CDR1 SEHNR and CDR2 FQNEAQ (reference sequence). Deletions cut 5 bases from V and 8 bases from J, with 24 bases between. The length of the CDR3 is 17 residues. The CDR3 coding sequence is TGTGCCAGCAGCCCCACCCTAAGGGGGAGGGCCTCGGGGGAGCTGTTTTTT. This encodes CASSPTLRGRASGELFF.